These 16 T cell receptor beta chains were all obtained from the same sample, sequenced in a study of blood T cell repertoires in COVID-19. Generated by immunoSEQ multiplex PCR, the TCRdb table keeps only in-frame clones and is missing some. Counted here are a few hundred thousand clones, around 90% occurring once; the ten biggest clones make up roughly 0.8%. The material sequenced was peripheral blood. The receptors derive from a woman younger than 45 with acute or convalescent COVID-19.

The chain recombines TRBV6-5 with TRBJ1-2; TRBD1 matches at 7 bases. J was trimmed by 8 bases and V by 6 bases; bases with no gene match: 6. This CDR3 is 12 amino acids long. Germline loops: CDR1 MNHEY, CDR2 SVGAGI. The CDR3 sequence is CASRPDRAGYTF. CDR3 coding DNA: TGTGCCAGCAGGCCCGACAGGGCCGGCTACACCTTC.

This chain uses TRBV6-4 with TRBJ2-7; a weak D match, TRBD2 (6 bases). With 3 bases removed from V and 3 bases from J, the gap between germline ends came to 15 bases. Germline CDR1 is MRHNA and CDR2 is SNTAGT. CDR3 size: 15 residues. The CDR3, as DNA: TGTGCCAGCAGTGAGTCCTCGGGAGATTTCTACGAGCAGTACTTC. Protein: CASSESSGDFYEQYF.

This clone came up once. The chain has TRBV29-1 and TRBJ2-2, with 7 bases lining up with TRBD1. This CDR3 is built from 13 residues. J lost 4 bases, V lost 7 bases, and 6 bases had no gene match. Germline CDR1 reads SQVTM; CDR2 reads ANQGSEA. The CDR3 region is CSAGQVSTGELFF. CDR3 bases: TGCAGCGCCGGACAGGTGTCCACCGGGGAGCTGTTTTTT.

There are a few counts of this clone. The V call is TRBV10-2, the J call TRBJ2-1, with 8 positions matching TRBD2. Germline assignment: CDR1 WSHSY and CDR2 SAAADI. V lost 6 bases, J lost 5 bases, and 9 bases stayed unmatched. CDR3 size: 15 residues. Written as DNA, the CDR3 is TGCGCCAGCAGAAGCACTAGCGGAACCAACAATGAGCAGTTCTTC. Its translation: CASRSTSGTNNEQFF.

The chain is built from TRBV4-2 and TRBJ2-3, with 10 bases lining up with TRBD2. J gave up 4 bases and V 0 bases, and 7 bases lay outside the gene matches. The CDR3 consists of 17 residues. Germline V gives CDR1 LGHNA, CDR2 YNFKEQ. The CDR3 spells CASSQEALAGVADTQYF. CDR3 in DNA: TGTGCCAGCAGCCAAGAGGCCCTAGCGGGAGTTGCAGATACGCAGTATTTT.

The V gene is TRBV3-1 (or the pseudogene TRBV3-2), the J gene TRBJ1-3; 9 positions agree with TRBD1. With V trimmed by 6 bases and J by 1 base, 4 bases remained unmatched. CDR1 LGHDT and CDR2 YNNKEL come from the germline V gene (reference sequence). The CDR3 spans 15 residues. The CDR3 loop is CASSGQGRSGNTIYF. The CDR3 nucleotides are TGTGCCAGCAGTGGACAGGGGCGATCTGGAAACACCATATATTTT.

The J gene is TRBJ2-1, the V gene TRBV24-1; 8 positions match TRBD2. V was clipped by 0 bases and J by 7 bases; unmatched bases: 7. The germline V gene encodes CDR1 KGHDR and CDR2 SFDVKD. This CDR3 spans 16 amino acids. CDR3 sequence: CATSDLRGGLLNEQFF. DNA of the CDR3: TGTGCCACCAGTGATTTGCGGGGGGGGCTTCTGAATGAGCAGTTCTTC.

The chain employs TRBV7-2 and TRBJ2-7; tentative D call: TRBD2 (6 bases). The germline CDR1 and CDR2 sequences are SGHTA and FQGNSA. V lost 1 base, J lost 2 bases, and 18 bases lay in between. The CDR3 runs 17 residues. CDR3 in DNA: TGTGCCAGCAGCTTAGTGTCCTTCGGGAGCATCGCCTACGAGCAGTACTTC. Residues: CASSLVSFGSIAYEQYF.

The chain carries TRBV18 and TRBJ1-2, with D possibly being TRBD1 (5 bases). This CDR3 has 14 residues. The germline V gene encodes CDR1 KGHSH and CDR2 LQKENI. Trimming shortened V by 4 bases and J by 4 bases, and 13 bases separated the two germline ends. The CDR3 reads CASSRGPDSYGYTF. CDR3 coding DNA: TGTGCCAGCTCACGAGGTCCAGACAGCTATGGCTACACCTTC.

This clone was observed a handful of times. The chain couples TRBV25-1 to TRBJ1-1; 9 bases map to TRBD1. The germline V gene has CDR1 MGHDK and CDR2 SYGVNS. V shed 3 bases and J 11 bases; nucleotides not matched to a gene: 16. This CDR3 has 16 residues. DNA for the CDR3: TGTGCCAGCAGTGACAACACAGGGGGCGCTGCTATGAAGGCTTTCTTT. It yields the protein CASSDNTGGAAMKAFF. Full variable domain (missing parts from reference TRBV25-1 and TRBJ1-1): EADIYQTPRYLVIGTGKKITLECSQTMGHDKMYWYQQDPGMELHLIHYSYGVNSTEKGDLSSESTVSRIRTEHFPLTLESARPSHTSQYLCASSDNTGGAAMKAFFGQGTRLTVV.

This sequence joins TRBV5-5 and TRBJ2-7; D is uncertain. Trimming removed 0 bases from V and 0 bases from J, with 4 bases in between. CDR1 is SGHKS, CDR2 YYEKEE, per germline (reference sequence). The length of the CDR3 is 13 residues. CDR3 bases: TGTGCCAGCAGCTTGGCGAGCTCCTACGAGCAGTACTTC. Translating it yields CASSLASSYEQYF.

The chain carries TRBV6-6 and TRBJ1-4; tentative D call: TRBD1 (5 bases). The V gene lost 4 bases and the J gene lost 7 bases, with 16 bases spanning the gap. Germline V gene sequence: CDR1 MNHNY, CDR2 SVGAGI (reference sequence). The CDR3 is made up of 15 amino acids. CDR3 sequence: CASSFNPDISEKLFF. The DNA for the CDR3 is TGTGCCAGCAGTTTCAATCCGGACATTAGTGAAAAACTGTTTTTT.

This chain connects TRBV5-1 to TRBJ2-7; the D gene is possibly TRBD2 (6 bases). The CDR3 runs to 14 residues. V shed 4 bases and J shed 2 bases, with 13 bases lying between them. Germline assignment: CDR1 SGHRS and CDR2 YFSETQ. This chain's CDR3 is CASSTTSSTYEQYF. DNA for the CDR3: TGCGCCAGCAGCACAACTAGCTCCACCTACGAGCAGTACTTC.

This clone was detected once. The rearrangement links TRBV6-5 to TRBJ2-2; D gene unclear. Germline values: CDR1 MNHEY, CDR2 SVGAGI. The CDR3 runs to 15 residues. Trimming shortened V by 4 bases and J by 0 bases, and 9 bases separated the two germline ends. The CDR3 region has the DNA TGTGCCAGCAGTTTGCGGAGTGCGAACACCGGGGAGCTGTTTTTT. Translated, it gives CASSLRSANTGELFF.

The chain employs TRBV27 and TRBJ2-7; a weak D match, TRBD2 (5 bases). The V end lost 2 bases, the J end lost 2 bases, and 19 bases lay between the germline ends. The CDR3 extends over 17 amino acids. From germline, CDR1 is MNHEY and CDR2 SMNVEV (reference sequence). The CDR3 protein is CASSLLPSLSTPYEQYF. In DNA form, the CDR3 reads TGTGCCAGCAGTTTACTCCCTAGCTTAAGTACCCCCTACGAGCAGTACTTC.

This clone was seen once. The chain couples TRBV19 to TRBJ2-7, with 13 bases fitting TRBD2. Germline values: CDR1 LNHDA, CDR2 SQIVND (reference sequence). J lost 4 bases, V lost 3 bases, and 6 bases had no gene match. There are 16 residues in the CDR3. The CDR3 DNA sequence: TGTGCCAGTAGTATGGGGGGACTAGCGGGGACATACGAGCAGTACTTC. It specifies CASSMGGLAGTYEQYF.